This T cell receptor beta chain was retrieved from a study of cytomegalovirus exposure and HLA in healthy donors. Study at large: In terms of ancestry, the Caucasian-associated cluster contained 75% to 85% of the approximately 430 genotyped donors. Points from the study as a whole: Sequence variants that were highly shared formed a cluster that was likely a sequencing artifact. TCR beta V segments were, for the most part, productive about 87% or about 30% of the time in an earlier analysis. Per a later analysis, under 20,000 TCR beta sequences showed association with HLA alleles at 0.05 false discovery rate.

A multiplex PCR was run with 60 Vbeta primers and 13 Jbeta primers. Profiled with immunoSEQ multiplex PCR; TCRdb holds only in-frame clones, not every one. The data show approximately 110,000 clones, just over 15% seen once. Trimming took off 6 bases at V and 4 bases at J, with 13 bases between the two ends. There are 14 residues in the CDR3. CDR1 and CDR2 from the germline V gene are MNHNS and SASEGT. Turning to this clone: Its antigen is as yet unknown.

The receptor was isolated from a young woman in good health and CMV-seronegative. Specimen: PBMCs. This chain connects TRBV6-1 to TRBJ2-1; TRBD1 might be the D (6 bases). The CDR3 loop is CASSRRTEYNEQFF. DNA for the CDR3: TGTGCCAGCAGCCGCCGGACAGAGTACAATGAGCAGTTCTTC.